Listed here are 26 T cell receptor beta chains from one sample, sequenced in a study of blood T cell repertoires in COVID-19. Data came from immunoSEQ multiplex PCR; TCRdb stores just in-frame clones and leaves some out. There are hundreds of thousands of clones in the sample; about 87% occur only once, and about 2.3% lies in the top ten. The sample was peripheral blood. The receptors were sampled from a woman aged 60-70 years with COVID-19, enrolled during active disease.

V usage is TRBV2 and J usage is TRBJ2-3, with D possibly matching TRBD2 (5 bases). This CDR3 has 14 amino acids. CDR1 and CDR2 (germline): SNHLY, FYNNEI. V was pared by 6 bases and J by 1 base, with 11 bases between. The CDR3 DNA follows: TGTGCCAGCAGCCCCATGGGAGGCACAGATACGCAGTATTTT. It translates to CASSPMGGTDTQYF.

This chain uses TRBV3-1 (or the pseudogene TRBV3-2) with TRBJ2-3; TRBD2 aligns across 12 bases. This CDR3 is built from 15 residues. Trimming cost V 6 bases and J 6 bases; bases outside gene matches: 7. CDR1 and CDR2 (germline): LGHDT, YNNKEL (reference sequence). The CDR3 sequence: CASSPGLAGTDTQYF. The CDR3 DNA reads TGTGCCAGCAGTCCGGGACTAGCGGGTACGGATACGCAGTATTTT.

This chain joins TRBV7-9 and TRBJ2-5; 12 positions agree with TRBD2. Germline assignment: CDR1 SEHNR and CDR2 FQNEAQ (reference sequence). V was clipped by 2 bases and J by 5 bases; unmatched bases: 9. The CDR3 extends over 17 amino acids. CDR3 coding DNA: TGTGCCAGCAGCTTAAGTCCTAGCGGGGGGGCCTGGGAGACCCAGTACTTC. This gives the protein CASSLSPSGGAWETQYF.

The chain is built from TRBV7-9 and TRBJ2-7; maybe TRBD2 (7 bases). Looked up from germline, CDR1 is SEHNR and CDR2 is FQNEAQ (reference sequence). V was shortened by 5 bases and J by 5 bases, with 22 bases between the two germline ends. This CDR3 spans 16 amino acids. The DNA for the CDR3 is TGTGCCAGCAGCCACCTTAGAGGGGGGGCCCGAGACGAGCAGTACTTC. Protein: CASSHLRGGARDEQYF.

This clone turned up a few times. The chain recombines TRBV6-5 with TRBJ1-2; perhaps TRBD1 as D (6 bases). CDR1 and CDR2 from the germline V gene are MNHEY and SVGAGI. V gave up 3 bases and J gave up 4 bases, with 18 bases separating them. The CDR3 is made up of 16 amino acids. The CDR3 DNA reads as TGTGCCAGCAGTTATAACAGGGCACCCTCCGCCTATGGCTACACCTTC. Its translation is CASSYNRAPSAYGYTF.

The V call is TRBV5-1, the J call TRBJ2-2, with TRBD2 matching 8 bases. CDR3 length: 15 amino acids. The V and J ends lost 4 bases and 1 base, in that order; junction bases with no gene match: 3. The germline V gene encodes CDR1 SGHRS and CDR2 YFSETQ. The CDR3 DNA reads TGCGCCAGCAGCACGGGGGGGTTGAACACCGGGGAGCTGTTTTTT. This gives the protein CASSTGGLNTGELFF.

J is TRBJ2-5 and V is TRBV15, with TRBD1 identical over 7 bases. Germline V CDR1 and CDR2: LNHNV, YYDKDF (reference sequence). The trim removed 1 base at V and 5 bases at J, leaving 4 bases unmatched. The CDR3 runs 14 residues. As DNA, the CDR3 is TGTGCCACCAGCAGAGGAGGGGGCGGGGAGACCCAGTACTTC. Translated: CATSRGGGGETQYF.

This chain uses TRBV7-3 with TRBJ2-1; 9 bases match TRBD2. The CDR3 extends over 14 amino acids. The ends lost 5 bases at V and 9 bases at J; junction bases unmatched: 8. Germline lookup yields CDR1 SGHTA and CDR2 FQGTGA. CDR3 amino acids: CASSPGTSQGEQFF. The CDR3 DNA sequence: TGTGCCAGCAGCCCCGGGACTAGCCAGGGTGAGCAGTTCTTC.

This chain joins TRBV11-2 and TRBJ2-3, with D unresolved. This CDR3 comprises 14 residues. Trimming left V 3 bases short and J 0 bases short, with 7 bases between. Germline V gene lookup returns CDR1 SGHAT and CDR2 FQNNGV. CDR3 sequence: CASSLTHSTDTQYF. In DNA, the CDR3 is TGTGCCAGCAGCTTGACTCATAGCACAGATACGCAGTATTTT.

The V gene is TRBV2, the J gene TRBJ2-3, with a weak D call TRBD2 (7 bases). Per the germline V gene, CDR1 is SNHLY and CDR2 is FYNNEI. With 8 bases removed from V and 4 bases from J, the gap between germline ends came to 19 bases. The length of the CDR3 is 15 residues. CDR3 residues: CASLGGRLAADTQYF. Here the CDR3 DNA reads TGTGCCAGCTTAGGGGGGAGGCTAGCGGCAGATACGCAGTATTTT.

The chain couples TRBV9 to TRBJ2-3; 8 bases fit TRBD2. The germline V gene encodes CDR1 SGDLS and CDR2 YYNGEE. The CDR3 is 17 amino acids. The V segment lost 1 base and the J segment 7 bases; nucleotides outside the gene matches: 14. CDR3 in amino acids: CASSVSLSGGGPHTQYF. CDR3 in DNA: TGTGCCAGCAGCGTATCCCTGTCCGGGGGGGGGCCTCATACGCAGTATTTT.

Written as DNA, the CDR3 is TGTGCCAGCAGTTACGACCAGGGAGGGAGGAACGAGCAGTACTTC. Translating gives CASSYDQGGRNEQYF. The chain employs TRBV6-6 and TRBJ2-7; 7 bases fit TRBD2. The CDR3 consists of 15 residues. V gave up 2 bases and J gave up 5 bases; unmatched junction bases: 9. Germline V gene lookup returns CDR1 MNHNY and CDR2 SVGAGI (reference sequence).

CDR3 DNA: TGTGCCAAGTTCGGGGGGCGGGGTGGCACAGATACGCAGTATTTT. Protein sequence: CAKFGGRGGTDTQYF. The J gene is TRBJ2-3, the V gene TRBV6-5, with D tentatively TRBD2 (7 bases). CDR3 length equals 15 residues. Germline lookup yields CDR1 MNHEY and CDR2 SVGAGI. Trimming stripped 10 bases from V and 1 base from J, with 18 bases between.

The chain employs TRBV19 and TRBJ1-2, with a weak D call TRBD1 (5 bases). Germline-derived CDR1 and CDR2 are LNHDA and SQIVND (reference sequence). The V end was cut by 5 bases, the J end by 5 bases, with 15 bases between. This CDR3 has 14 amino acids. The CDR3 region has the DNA TGTGCCAGTAGTCTCGGTGGCAGGGCTTATGGCTACACCTTC. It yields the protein CASSLGGRAYGYTF.

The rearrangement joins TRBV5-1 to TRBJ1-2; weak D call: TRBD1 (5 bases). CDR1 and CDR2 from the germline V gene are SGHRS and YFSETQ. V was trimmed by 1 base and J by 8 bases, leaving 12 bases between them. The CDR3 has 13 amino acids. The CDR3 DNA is TGCGCCAGCAGCTTGTTGTCAGGGAGGGGCTACACCTTC. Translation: CASSLLSGRGYTF.

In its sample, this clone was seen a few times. CDR3 protein: CASSLSGAYTGELFF. The CDR3 DNA follows: TGTGCCAGCAGCTTAAGCGGGGCTTACACCGGGGAGCTGTTTTTT. J is TRBJ2-2 and V is TRBV11-2; 7 bases are shared with TRBD2. Trimming cost V 2 bases and J 3 bases; bases outside gene matches: 3. Germline CDR1 and CDR2: SGHAT and FQNNGV. The CDR3 covers 15 residues.

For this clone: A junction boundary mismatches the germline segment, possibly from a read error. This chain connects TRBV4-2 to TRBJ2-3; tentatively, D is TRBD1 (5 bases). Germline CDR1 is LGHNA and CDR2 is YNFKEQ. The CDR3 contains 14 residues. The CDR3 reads CASSTDDSIDTQYF. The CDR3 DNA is TGTGCCAGCAGCACCGACGACAGCATAGATACGCAGTATTTT.

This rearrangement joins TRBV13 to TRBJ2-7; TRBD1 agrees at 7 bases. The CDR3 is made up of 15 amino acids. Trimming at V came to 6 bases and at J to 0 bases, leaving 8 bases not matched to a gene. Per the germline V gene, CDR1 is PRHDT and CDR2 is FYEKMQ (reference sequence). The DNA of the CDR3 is TGTGCCAGCAGGGGACAGTTATTGGCCTCCTACGAGCAGTACTTC. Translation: CASRGQLLASYEQYF.

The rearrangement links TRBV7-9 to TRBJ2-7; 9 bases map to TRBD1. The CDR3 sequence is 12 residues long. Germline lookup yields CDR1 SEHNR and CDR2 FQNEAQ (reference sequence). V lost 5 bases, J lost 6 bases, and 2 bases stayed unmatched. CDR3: CASSLDRGEQYF. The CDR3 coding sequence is TGTGCCAGCAGCCTGGACAGGGGCGAGCAGTACTTC.

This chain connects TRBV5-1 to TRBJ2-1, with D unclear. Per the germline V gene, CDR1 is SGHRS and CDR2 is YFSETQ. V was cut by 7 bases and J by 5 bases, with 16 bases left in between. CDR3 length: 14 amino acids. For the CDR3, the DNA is TGCGCCAGCGTTGTGAGGCCTCCAGACAATGAGCAGTTCTTC. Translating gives CASVVRPPDNEQFF. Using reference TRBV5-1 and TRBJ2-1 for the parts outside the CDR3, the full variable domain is KAGVTQTPRYLIKTRGQQVTLSCSPISGHRSVSWYQQTPGQGLQFLFEYFSETQRNKGNFPGRFSGRQFSNSRSEMNVSTLELGDSALYLCASVVRPPDNEQFFGPGTRLTVL.

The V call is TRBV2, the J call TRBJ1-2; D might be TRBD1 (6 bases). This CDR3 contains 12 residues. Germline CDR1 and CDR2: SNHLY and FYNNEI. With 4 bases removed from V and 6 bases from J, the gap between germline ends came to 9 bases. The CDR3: CASSVQGHGYTF. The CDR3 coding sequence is TGTGCCAGCAGTGTTCAGGGGCATGGCTACACCTTC.

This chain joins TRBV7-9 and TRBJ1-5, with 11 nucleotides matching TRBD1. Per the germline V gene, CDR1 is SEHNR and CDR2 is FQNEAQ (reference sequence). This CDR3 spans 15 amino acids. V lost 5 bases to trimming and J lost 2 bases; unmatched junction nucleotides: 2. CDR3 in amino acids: CASSPGQGGNQPQHF. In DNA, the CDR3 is TGTGCCAGCAGCCCGGGACAGGGGGGCAATCAGCCCCAGCATTTT.

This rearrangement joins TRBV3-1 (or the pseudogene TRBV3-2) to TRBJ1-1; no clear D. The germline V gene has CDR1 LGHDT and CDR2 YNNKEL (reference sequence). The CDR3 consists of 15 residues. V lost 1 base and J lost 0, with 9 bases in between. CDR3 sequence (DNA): TGTGCCAGCAGCCAAGGTCGACACGTGAACACTGAAGCTTTCTTT. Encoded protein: CASSQGRHVNTEAFF.

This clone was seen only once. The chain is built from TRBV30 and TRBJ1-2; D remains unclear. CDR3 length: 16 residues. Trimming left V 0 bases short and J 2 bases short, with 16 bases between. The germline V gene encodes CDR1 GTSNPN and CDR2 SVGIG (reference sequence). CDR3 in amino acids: CAWSVESITGNYGYTF. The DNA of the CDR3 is TGTGCCTGGAGTGTAGAGAGCATAACGGGGAACTATGGCTACACCTTC. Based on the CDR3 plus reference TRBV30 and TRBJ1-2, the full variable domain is SQTIHQWPATLVQPVGSPLSLECTVEGTSNPNLYWYRQAAGRGLQLLFYSVGIGQISSEVPQNLSASRPQDRQFILSSKKLLLSDSGFYLCAWSVESITGNYGYTFGSGTRLTVV.

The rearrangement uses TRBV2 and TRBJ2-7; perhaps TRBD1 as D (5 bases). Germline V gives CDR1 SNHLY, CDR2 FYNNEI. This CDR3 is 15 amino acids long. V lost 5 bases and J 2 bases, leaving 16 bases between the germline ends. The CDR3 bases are TGTGCCAGCAGTCCCTGGGGCCGGACCCCCTACGAGCAGTACTTC. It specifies CASSPWGRTPYEQYF.

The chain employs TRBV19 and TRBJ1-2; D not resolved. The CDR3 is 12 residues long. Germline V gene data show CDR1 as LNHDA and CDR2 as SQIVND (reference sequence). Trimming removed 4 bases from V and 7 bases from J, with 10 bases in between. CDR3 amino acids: CASSTGFRGYTF. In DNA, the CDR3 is TGTGCCAGTAGTACCGGGTTTCGTGGCTACACCTTC.